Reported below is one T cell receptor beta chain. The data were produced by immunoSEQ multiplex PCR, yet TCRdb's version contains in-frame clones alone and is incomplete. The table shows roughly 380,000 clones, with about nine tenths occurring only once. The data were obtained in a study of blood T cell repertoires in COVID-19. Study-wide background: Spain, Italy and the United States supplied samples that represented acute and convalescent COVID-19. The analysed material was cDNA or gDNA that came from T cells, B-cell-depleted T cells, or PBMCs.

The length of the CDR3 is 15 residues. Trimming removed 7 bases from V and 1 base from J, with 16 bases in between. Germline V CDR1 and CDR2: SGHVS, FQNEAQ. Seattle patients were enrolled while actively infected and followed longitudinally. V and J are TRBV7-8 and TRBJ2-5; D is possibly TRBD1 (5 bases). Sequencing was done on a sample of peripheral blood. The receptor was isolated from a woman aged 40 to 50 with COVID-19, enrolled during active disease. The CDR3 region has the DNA TGTGCCAGCAAGTTGTCAAGGGGCCCCCAAGAGACCCAGTACTTC. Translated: CASKLSRGPQETQYF.